Sequencing of this T cell receptor (beta chain) was carried out in a study of blood T cell repertoires in COVID-19. At the level of the study: Acute and convalescent COVID-19 specimens originated in the United States, Italy and Spain.

V lost 6 bases and J lost 4; bases outside the gene matches: 9. This CDR3 is built from 14 residues. Germline CDR1 and CDR2: SNHLY and FYNNEI. The data were produced by immunoSEQ multiplex PCR, yet TCRdb's version contains in-frame clones alone and is incomplete. The data show tens of thousands of clones, around 90% seen once. The material sequenced was peripheral blood. The V gene is TRBV2, the J gene TRBJ2-7; 7 bases are shared with TRBD1. This TCR came from a human donor in a cohort sampled during active COVID-19. CDR3 in DNA: TGTGCCAGCAGGGGGAATAGGGGGCGGTACGAGCAGTACTTC. This translates into CASRGNRGRYEQYF.